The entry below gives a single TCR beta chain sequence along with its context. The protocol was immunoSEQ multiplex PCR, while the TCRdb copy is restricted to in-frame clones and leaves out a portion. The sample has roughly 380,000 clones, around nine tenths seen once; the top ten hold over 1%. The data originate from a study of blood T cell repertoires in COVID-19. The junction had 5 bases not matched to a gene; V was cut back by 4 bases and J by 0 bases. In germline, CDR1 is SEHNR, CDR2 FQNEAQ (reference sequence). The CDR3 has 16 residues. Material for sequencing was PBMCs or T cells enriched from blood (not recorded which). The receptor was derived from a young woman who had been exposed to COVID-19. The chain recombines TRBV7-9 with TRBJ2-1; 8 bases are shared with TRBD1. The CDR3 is CASSSTTGDSYNEQFF. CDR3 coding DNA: TGTGCCAGCAGCTCGACGACAGGGGACTCCTACAATGAGCAGTTCTTC.